This T cell receptor (beta chain) was captured in a study of a mutant IDH1 vaccine in newly diagnosed glioma. Looking at the study overall: Patients were started on vaccination 4-6 weeks after radiotherapy alone, or with temozolomide cycles. Antecedent treatment encompassed radiotherapy, temozolomide, or their combination; the majority received both.

Comment on this clone: Its target is unknown.

Specified time point: week 23, last vaccination. Every single dose of the vaccine, 300 ug of mutant IDH1 20-mer peptide, came with topical imiquimod. V dropped 5 bases and J dropped 10 bases, with 25 bases sitting between them. This CDR3 has 16 residues. Germline V gene data show CDR1 as LNHDA and CDR2 as SQIVND (reference sequence). Sequencing used immunoSEQ multiplex PCR; TCRdb keeps in-frame clones, though not all of them. This sample has about 60,000 clones; 75% to 90% occur once, and the top ten carry about 1.4%. The material sequenced was PBMCs, taken from a glioma patient whose treatment included an IDH1 peptide vaccine. The rearrangement links TRBV19 to TRBJ2-3; D is tentatively TRBD1 or TRBD2 (5 bases each). The receptor was derived from a middle-aged man with glioma. CDR3 amino acids: CASSASQGGARESQYF. Written as DNA, the CDR3 is TGTGCCAGTAGTGCTTCGCAGGGTGGGGCGAGGGAATCGCAGTATTTT. Drawing the rest from reference TRBV19 and TRBJ2-3, the complete variable domain is DGGITQSPKYLFRKEGQNVTLSCEQNLNHDAMYWYRQDPGQGLRLIYYSQIVNDFQKGDIAEGYSVSREKKESFPLTVTSAQKNPTAFYLCASSASQGGARESQYFGPGTRLTVL.